This T cell receptor beta chain is from a study of early T cells in non-severe SARS-CoV-2 infection. Study-level information: Chains from this unsorted whole-blood bulk RNA could not be paired. Whole-study results and caveats: Matches to VDJdb favored anti-spike CD8 responses and missed private and CD4 specificities.

Remarks on this clonotype: The target antigen is unknown.

The CDR3 length is 17 residues. The V and J ends lost 0 bases and 1 base respectively, with 16 bases between them. Per germline, CDR1 SGDLS and CDR2 YYNGEE. Researchers attached unique molecular identifiers to individual cDNA molecules. One entry per CDR3 protein results from TCRdb running MiXCR on the 5' RACE reads. The sample yields tens of thousands of distinct CDR3 sequences, 9.5% to 15% seen once. Sample: whole blood, taken at baseline. This TCR came from an adult who was a healthcare worker with PCR-confirmed SARS-CoV-2 infection or an uninfected control (not recorded which). This chain joins TRBV9 and TRBJ1-2; TRBD1 is a possible D gene (5 bases). The CDR3 DNA is TGTGCCAGCAGCGTAGGACATTGGACAAACTTTAACTATGGCTACACCTTC. Amino acid sequence: CASSVGHWTNFNYGYTF.